Below, 2 T cell receptor beta chains from the same sample are listed, as sequenced in a study of T cell changes during pregnancy in multiple sclerosis. Clones were read by immunoSEQ multiplex PCR, and TCRdb kept only the in-frame ones, dropping some. The table has some 60,000 clones, more than 75% seen once; the top ten hold 3.3%. Sequencing used peripheral blood, obtained in the first trimester of pregnancy. These receptors were taken from a female donor in good health, enrolled as a control in a pregnancy study.

J is TRBJ1-3 and V is TRBV27; D not resolved. This CDR3 spans 15 amino acids. Germline V lookup: CDR1 MNHEY, CDR2 SMNVEV (reference sequence). Trimming removed 5 bases from V and 2 bases from J, with 13 bases in between. The CDR3 is CASSISLFAGNTIYF. The DNA for the CDR3 is TGTGCCAGCAGTATTAGTCTTTTCGCTGGAAACACCATATATTTT.

The chain links TRBV5-6 to TRBJ2-3; D is possibly TRBD2 (5 bases). CDR3 length: 17 residues. Germline V lookup: CDR1 SGHDT, CDR2 YYEEEE. The V and J ends lost 0 bases and 2 bases respectively, with 16 bases between them. CDR3 amino acids: CASSLGAPLVNTDTQYF. CDR3 nucleotide sequence: TGTGCCAGCAGCTTGGGAGCCCCACTAGTAAACACAGATACGCAGTATTTT.